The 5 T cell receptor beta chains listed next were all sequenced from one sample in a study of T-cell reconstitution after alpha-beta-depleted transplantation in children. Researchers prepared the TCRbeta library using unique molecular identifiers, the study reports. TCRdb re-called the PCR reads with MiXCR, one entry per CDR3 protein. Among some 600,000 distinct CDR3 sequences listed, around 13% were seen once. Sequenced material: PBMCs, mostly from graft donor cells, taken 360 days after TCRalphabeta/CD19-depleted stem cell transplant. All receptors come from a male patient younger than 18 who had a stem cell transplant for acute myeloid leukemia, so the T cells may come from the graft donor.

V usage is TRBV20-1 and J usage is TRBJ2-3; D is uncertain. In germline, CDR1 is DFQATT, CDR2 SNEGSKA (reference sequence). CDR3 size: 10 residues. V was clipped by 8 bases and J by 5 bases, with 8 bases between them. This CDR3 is CSLPGDTQYF. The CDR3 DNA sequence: TGCAGTCTACCAGGAGATACGCAGTATTTT.

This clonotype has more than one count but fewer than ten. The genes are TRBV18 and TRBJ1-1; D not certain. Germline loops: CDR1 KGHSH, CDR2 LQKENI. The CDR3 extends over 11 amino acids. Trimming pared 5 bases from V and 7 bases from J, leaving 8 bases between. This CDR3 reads CASSRALEAFF. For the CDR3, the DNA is TGTGCCAGCTCAAGGGCACTTGAAGCTTTCTTT.

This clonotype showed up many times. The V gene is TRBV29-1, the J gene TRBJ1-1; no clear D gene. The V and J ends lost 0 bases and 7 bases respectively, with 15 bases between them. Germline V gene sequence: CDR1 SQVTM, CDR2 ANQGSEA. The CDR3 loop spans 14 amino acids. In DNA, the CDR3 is TGCAGCGTTGAAGATAGGCGAGAGCATATTGAAGCTTTCTTT. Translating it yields CSVEDRREHIEAFF.

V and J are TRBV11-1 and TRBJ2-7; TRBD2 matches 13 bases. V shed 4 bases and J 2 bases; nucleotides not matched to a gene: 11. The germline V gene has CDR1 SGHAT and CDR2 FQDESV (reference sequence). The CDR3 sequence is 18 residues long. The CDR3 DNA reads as TGTGCCAGCAGCTCCGGACTAGCGGGAGCTCTGGGTACCTACGAGCAGTACTTC. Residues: CASSSGLAGALGTYEQYF.

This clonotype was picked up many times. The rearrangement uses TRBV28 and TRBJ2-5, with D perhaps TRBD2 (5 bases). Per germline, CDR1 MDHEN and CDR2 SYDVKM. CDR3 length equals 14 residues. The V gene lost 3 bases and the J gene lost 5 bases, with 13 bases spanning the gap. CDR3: CASSFLLAVETQYF. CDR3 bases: TGTGCCAGCAGTTTTCTTCTAGCAGTGGAGACCCAGTACTTC.